The next 29 T cell receptor beta chains were all read from a single sample in a study of T-cell memory formation after mild COVID-19. TCRdb redid the calling of the 5' RACE reads with MiXCR, one entry per CDR3 protein. The sample holds hundreds of thousands of distinct CDR3 sequences, about 15% seen once. The sample was PBMCs or a T cell subset sorted from them (not recorded which). The origin of the receptors is a man aged 18 to 29 who had mild COVID-19 (a few samples of this study predate the infection). Cell type and time point are not known.

The CDR3 loop reads CASSVQGGSNTEAFF. The CDR3 DNA sequence: TGTGCCAGCAGCGTCCAAGGGGGCTCGAACACTGAAGCTTTCTTT. The chain has TRBV7-2 and TRBJ1-1, with 7 bases matching TRBD1. Germline CDR1 SGHTA, CDR2 FQGNSA. CDR3 length: 15 amino acids. V shed 5 bases and J 1 base; nucleotides not matched to a gene: 7.

The chain has TRBV7-9 and TRBJ2-7; 11 bases line up with TRBD2. The CDR3 sequence is 15 residues long. The V gene's germline CDR1 is SEHNR and CDR2 FQNEAQ (reference sequence). Losses at the gene ends were 5 bases for V and 5 bases for J; bases not matched to a gene: 8. The CDR3 is CASSRRLAGRNEQYF. CDR3 nucleotide sequence: TGTGCCAGCAGCCGACGACTAGCGGGGCGCAACGAGCAGTACTTC.

This clonotype was observed many times. The chain uses TRBV7-2 and TRBJ1-1; D possibly corresponds to TRBD1 (6 bases). The CDR3 is 13 amino acids. CDR1 SGHTA and CDR2 FQGNSA come from the germline V gene. The V end lost 7 bases, the J end lost 3 bases, and 12 bases lay between the germline ends. In DNA, the CDR3 is TGTGCCAGCAACAACAGGGTAGACACTGAAGCTTTCTTT. It encodes CASNNRVDTEAFF.

In its sample, this clonotype was seen many times. This rearrangement joins TRBV6-2 or TRBV6-3 to TRBJ2-3; no clear D gene. This CDR3 contains 15 residues. CDR1 and CDR2 from the germline V gene are MNHEY and SVGEGT. Trimming removed 0 bases from V and 2 bases from J, with 9 bases in between. CDR3 coding DNA: TGTGCCAGCAGTTACTCCGAGACCGACACAGATACGCAGTATTTT. Translating gives CASSYSETDTDTQYF.

This clonotype was seen more than once but under ten times. V and J are TRBV29-1 and TRBJ1-3; D remains unclear. The CDR3 length is 15 residues. The germline gives CDR1 SQVTM, CDR2 ANQGSEA. The V and J ends lost 5 bases and 2 bases respectively, with 16 bases between them. The CDR3 sequence is CSVSLGGRPGNTIYF. DNA of the CDR3: TGCAGCGTTTCCTTAGGCGGACGTCCTGGAAACACCATATATTTT.

This clonotype came up many times. V usage is TRBV12-3 or TRBV12-4 and J usage is TRBJ2-1; 9 positions agree with TRBD1. V lost 3 bases and J lost 4; bases outside the gene matches: 1. The CDR3 extends over 14 amino acids. DNA for the CDR3: TGTGCCAGCAGTTTGACAGGGGGGTACAATGAGCAGTTCTTC. This encodes CASSLTGGYNEQFF.

This clonotype has more than one count but fewer than ten. The chain carries TRBV5-1 and TRBJ1-5, with 8 nucleotides matching TRBD1. The CDR3 length is 15 residues. Trimming removed 4 bases from V and 4 bases from J; junction bases left unmatched: 7. Germline V CDR1 and CDR2: SGHRS, YFSETQ. The CDR3 spells CASSASGGRNQPQHF. In DNA form, the CDR3 reads TGCGCCAGCAGCGCGTCAGGGGGCCGGAATCAGCCCCAGCATTTT.

This clonotype was recorded many times. The gene calls are TRBV28 and TRBJ1-2; 7 nucleotides line up with TRBD1. Germline lookup yields CDR1 MDHEN and CDR2 SYDVKM. This CDR3 comprises 13 residues. V lost 5 bases and J lost 2; bases outside the gene matches: 2. The CDR3 coding sequence is TGTGCCAGCAGTGAGGGACAGAACTATGGCTACACCTTC. It codes for CASSEGQNYGYTF.

This clonotype was detected a few times. The chain is built from TRBV6-2 or TRBV6-3 and TRBJ2-1; 7 bases map to TRBD2. Trimming at V came to 6 bases and at J to 4 bases, leaving 12 bases not matched to a gene. The CDR3 contains 16 residues. Germline V lookup: CDR1 MNHEY, CDR2 SVGEGT. The CDR3 reads CASRPSGGPIYNEQFF. As DNA, the CDR3 is TGTGCCAGCAGACCTTCGGGAGGACCAATATACAATGAGCAGTTCTTC.

For the CDR3, the DNA is TGCAGTGCTAGGTCGGACTCCTACGAGCAGTACGTC. It is translated as CSARSDSYEQYV. The chain uses TRBV20-1 and TRBJ2-7, with D uncertain. The CDR3 covers 12 residues. V was shortened by 3 bases and J by 0 bases, with 6 bases between the two germline ends. Germline V CDR1 and CDR2: DFQATT, SNEGSKA (reference sequence).

The J gene is TRBJ2-1, the V gene TRBV12-3 or TRBV12-4; 10 positions match TRBD2. V trimming: 4 bases; J trimming: 4 bases; junction bases outside the gene matches: 7. CDR3 size: 16 residues. The CDR3 spells CASSSVTSGAYNEQFF. Here the CDR3 DNA reads TGTGCCAGCAGTTCTGTAACTAGCGGGGCTTACAATGAGCAGTTCTTC.

This clonotype was found many times. The chain employs TRBV12-3 or TRBV12-4 and TRBJ1-2; D ambiguous. This CDR3 has 16 amino acids. V gave up 4 bases and J gave up 4 bases, with 19 bases separating them. In DNA form, the CDR3 reads TGTGCCAGCAGTTCCGCCACCAGTGGGCTTGCCTATGGCTACACCTTC. Translating it yields CASSSATSGLAYGYTF.

The chain links TRBV7-2 to TRBJ2-5; 10 positions agree with TRBD2. From germline, CDR1 is SGHTA and CDR2 FQGNSA. CDR3 length: 16 amino acids. The V segment lost 5 bases and the J segment 4 bases; nucleotides outside the gene matches: 10. The CDR3 DNA follows: TGTGCCAGCAGCCGCTCCTCTAGCGGGGGCGCAGAGACCCAGTACTTC. Translating it yields CASSRSSSGGAETQYF.

This clonotype was found a few times. The chain employs TRBV5-4 and TRBJ2-3, with 11 bases aligning to TRBD2. CDR1 is SGHNT, CDR2 YYREEE, per germline (reference sequence). The CDR3 has 16 residues. Losses at the gene ends were 3 bases for V and 5 bases for J; bases not matched to a gene: 8. CDR3 DNA: TGTGCCAGCAGCTCCCGCCTAGCGGGGGGCCTAGATACGCAGTATTTT. It codes for CASSSRLAGGLDTQYF.

This chain joins TRBV6-2 or TRBV6-3 and TRBJ1-2; D is unclear. The germline V and J ends were trimmed by 6 bases and 2 bases, with 16 bases remaining between them. CDR3 size: 15 residues. Germline lookup yields CDR1 MNHEY and CDR2 SVGEGT. The CDR3 coding sequence is TGTGCCAGCAGCAGACGACAATCCCGAAACTATGGCTACACCTTC. It is translated as CASSRRQSRNYGYTF.

The chain joins TRBV7-8 to TRBJ1-5; tentatively, D is TRBD1 (6 bases). Trimming pared 5 bases from V and 0 bases from J, leaving 14 bases between. Germline-derived CDR1 and CDR2 are SGHVS and FQNEAQ. CDR3 length: 16 amino acids. The DNA for the CDR3 is TGTGCCAGCAGCGCGTACAGGGTACCTAGCAATCAGCCCCAGCATTTT. Protein sequence: CASSAYRVPSNQPQHF.

The chain carries TRBV5-1 and TRBJ2-5; 8 nucleotides align to TRBD1. Germline V CDR1 and CDR2: SGHRS, YFSETQ. This CDR3 contains 15 residues. V lost 0 bases to trimming and J lost 5 bases; unmatched junction nucleotides: 6. The CDR3 loop is CASSLAAGGMETQYF. The CDR3 DNA sequence: TGCGCCAGCAGCTTGGCCGCAGGGGGCATGGAGACCCAGTACTTC.

The CDR3 sequence: CASSQDLAPANTQYF. The CDR3 DNA reads TGCGCCAGCAGCCAAGATCTAGCCCCCGCGAACACGCAGTATTTT. This rearrangement joins TRBV4-1 to TRBJ2-3, with D possibly being TRBD2 (5 bases). V lost 0 bases and J lost 9, with 16 bases in between. The CDR3 has 15 residues. Per the germline V gene, CDR1 is MGHRA and CDR2 is YSYEKL.

The gene calls are TRBV6-5 and TRBJ2-1; D gene unclear. Germline CDR1 is MNHEY and CDR2 is SVGAGI. Trimming took 4 bases from V and 4 from J, leaving 14 bases between them. This CDR3 is 15 amino acids long. The CDR3 loop reads CASSLTPSPYNEQFF. CDR3 DNA: TGTGCCAGCAGTTTGACTCCCTCCCCGTACAATGAGCAGTTCTTC.

This clonotype has just a few counts. This chain connects TRBV4-3 to TRBJ1-1; D not certain. The germline gives CDR1 LGHNA, CDR2 YSLEER. Trimming left V 0 bases short and J 4 bases short, with 9 bases between. This CDR3 is built from 14 residues. The CDR3 is CASSQDLNPTEAFF. For the CDR3, the DNA is TGCGCCAGCAGCCAAGATCTGAACCCCACTGAAGCTTTCTTT.

This clonotype turned up a few times. The genes are TRBV7-2 and TRBJ2-3; D may be TRBD1 (6 bases). The CDR3 extends over 13 amino acids. Trimming took 6 bases from V and 9 from J, leaving 16 bases between them. Germline values: CDR1 SGHTA, CDR2 FQGNSA. CDR3 amino acids: CASRRGSRNTQYF. The CDR3 DNA reads as TGTGCCAGCAGAAGGGGGTCTCGGAACACGCAGTATTTT.

This clonotype was seen a handful of times. The genes are TRBV7-2 and TRBJ1-2, with D possibly TRBD1 on 5 matching bases. This CDR3 has 14 amino acids. Trimming cost V 1 base and J 10 bases, with 16 bases left between them. CDR1 SGHTA and CDR2 FQGNSA come from the germline V gene. The CDR3, as DNA: TGTGCCAGCAGCTTAGGTAGGAGCAGGGAGGACTACACCTTC. Translated, it gives CASSLGRSREDYTF.

A few counts support this clonotype. The chain joins TRBV27 to TRBJ1-1, with 8 bases matching TRBD1. Germline CDR1 reads MNHEY; CDR2 reads SMNVEV (reference sequence). The CDR3 consists of 14 residues. The V segment lost 2 bases and the J segment 5 bases; nucleotides outside the gene matches: 4. CDR3 loop: CASSLQGQVTEAFF. The CDR3, as DNA: TGTGCCAGCAGTTTACAGGGACAGGTGACTGAAGCTTTCTTT.

This rearrangement joins TRBV30 to TRBJ1-2, with a tentative D call TRBD1 (6 bases). V lost 2 bases and J lost 0, with 34 bases in between. Germline V gene data show CDR1 as GTSNPN and CDR2 as SVGIG (reference sequence). This CDR3 contains 22 residues. Here the CDR3 reads CAWSTRRGPLTPDTKANYGYTF. CDR3 in DNA: TGTGCCTGGAGTACCCGCAGGGGCCCTCTGACCCCGGATACCAAAGCTAACTATGGCTACACCTTC.

For this clonotype: At one end, the junction sequence differs from germline, possibly due to a read error. The gene calls are TRBV28 and TRBJ2-3; D is unresolved. The CDR3 is 13 residues long. Germline V CDR1 and CDR2: MDHEN, SYDVKM. The CDR3: CASILADTDTQYF. The DNA of the CDR3 is TGTGCCAGCATTTTAGCAGACACAGATACGCAGTATTTT.

This clonotype was observed a few times. The chain couples TRBV7-2 to TRBJ2-2; no firm D call. V dropped 5 bases and J dropped 1 base, with 11 bases sitting between them. This CDR3 has 15 amino acids. In germline, CDR1 is SGHTA, CDR2 FQGNSA. This CDR3 reads CASSQSGRNTGELFF. The CDR3 region has the DNA TGTGCCAGCAGCCAATCGGGCAGGAACACCGGGGAGCTGTTTTTT. The full variable domain, rest sourced from reference TRBV7-2 and TRBJ2-2, is GAGVSQSPSNKVTEKGKDVELRCDPISGHTALYWYRQSLGQGLEFLIYFQGNSAPDKSGLPSDRFSAERTGGSVSTLTIQRTQQEDSAVYLCASSQSGRNTGELFFGEGSRLTVL.

This clonotype was seen a few times. The chain carries TRBV12-3 or TRBV12-4 and TRBJ2-3; tentative D call: TRBD1 (6 bases). This CDR3 has 16 amino acids. The V and J ends lost 4 bases and 1 base respectively, with 15 bases between them. The CDR3 coding sequence is TGTGCCAGCAGTTCACAGGGAGCCGCGGGCACAGATACGCAGTATTTT. It encodes CASSSQGAAGTDTQYF.

The chain has TRBV20-1 and TRBJ2-2, with TRBD1 identical over 7 bases. This CDR3 spans 16 amino acids. CDR1 and CDR2 (germline): DFQATT, SNEGSKA (reference sequence). Trimming took 6 bases from V and 2 from J; bases not matched to a gene: 12. The CDR3 nucleotides are TGCAGTGCCAAGCCCGGGACAGAGAGCAACACCGGGGAGCTGTTTTTT. This gives the protein CSAKPGTESNTGELFF.

This clonotype was detected ten times or more. The CDR3 spells CASSGKPGQGSYEQYV. CDR3 coding DNA: TGTGCCAGCAGCGGAAAACCGGGACAGGGTTCCTACGAGCAGTACGTC. The J gene is TRBJ2-7, the V gene TRBV5-5, with 9 bases matching TRBD1. The CDR3 length is 16 residues. Germline assignment: CDR1 SGHKS and CDR2 YYEKEE (reference sequence). Trimming took 4 bases from V and 1 from J; bases not matched to a gene: 9.